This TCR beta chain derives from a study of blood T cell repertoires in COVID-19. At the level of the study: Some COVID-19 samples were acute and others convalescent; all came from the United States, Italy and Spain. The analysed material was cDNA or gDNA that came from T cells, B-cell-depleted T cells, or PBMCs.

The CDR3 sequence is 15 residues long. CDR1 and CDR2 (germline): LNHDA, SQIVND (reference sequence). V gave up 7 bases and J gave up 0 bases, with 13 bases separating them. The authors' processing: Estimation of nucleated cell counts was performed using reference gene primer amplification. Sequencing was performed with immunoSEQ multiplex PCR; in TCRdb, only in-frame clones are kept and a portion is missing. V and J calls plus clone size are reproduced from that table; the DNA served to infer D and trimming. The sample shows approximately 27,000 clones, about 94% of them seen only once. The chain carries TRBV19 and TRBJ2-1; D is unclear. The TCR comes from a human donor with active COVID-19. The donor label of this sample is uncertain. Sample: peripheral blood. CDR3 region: CASKIRVSSYNEQFF. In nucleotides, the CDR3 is TGTGCCAGTAAAATACGGGTCAGCTCCTACAATGAGCAGTTCTTC. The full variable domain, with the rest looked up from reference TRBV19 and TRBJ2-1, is DGGITQSPKYLFRKEGQNVTLSCEQNLNHDAMYWYRQDPGQGLRLIYYSQIVNDFQKGDIAEGYSVSREKKESFPLTVTSAQKNPTAFYLCASKIRVSSYNEQFFGPGTRLTVL.